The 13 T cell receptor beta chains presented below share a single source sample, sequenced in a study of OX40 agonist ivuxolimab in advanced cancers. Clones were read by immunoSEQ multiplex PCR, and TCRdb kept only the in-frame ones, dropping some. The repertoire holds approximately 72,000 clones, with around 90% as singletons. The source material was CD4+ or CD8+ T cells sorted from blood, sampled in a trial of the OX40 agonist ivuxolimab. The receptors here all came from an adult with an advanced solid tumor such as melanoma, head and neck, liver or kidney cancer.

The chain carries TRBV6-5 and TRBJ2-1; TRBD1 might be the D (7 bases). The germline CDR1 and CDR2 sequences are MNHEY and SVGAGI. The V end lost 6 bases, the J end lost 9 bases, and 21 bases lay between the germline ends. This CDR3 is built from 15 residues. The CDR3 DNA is TGTGCCAGCAGGCCCAGGGGGGAGTTACGTAGTGAGCAGTTCTTC. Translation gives CASRPRGELRSEQFF.

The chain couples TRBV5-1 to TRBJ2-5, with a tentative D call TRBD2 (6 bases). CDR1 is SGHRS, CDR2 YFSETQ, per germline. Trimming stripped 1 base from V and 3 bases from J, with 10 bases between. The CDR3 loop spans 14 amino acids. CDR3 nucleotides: TGCGCCAGCAGCTTGTTTGGAGGGGAAGAGACCCAGTACTTC. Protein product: CASSLFGGEETQYF.

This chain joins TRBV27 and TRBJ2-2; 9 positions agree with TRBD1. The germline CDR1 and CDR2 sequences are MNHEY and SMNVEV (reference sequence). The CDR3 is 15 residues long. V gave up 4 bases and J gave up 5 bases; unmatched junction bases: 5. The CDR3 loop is CASSSQGASTGELFF. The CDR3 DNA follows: TGTGCCAGCAGTTCACAGGGGGCCTCAACCGGGGAGCTGTTTTTT.

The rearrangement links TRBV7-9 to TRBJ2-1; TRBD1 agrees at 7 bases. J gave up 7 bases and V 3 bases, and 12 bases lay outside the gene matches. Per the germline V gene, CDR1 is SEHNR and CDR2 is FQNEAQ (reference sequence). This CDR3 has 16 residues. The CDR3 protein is CASSFGTGALLNEQFF. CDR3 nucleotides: TGTGCCAGCAGCTTCGGCACAGGGGCCCTCCTAAATGAGCAGTTCTTC.

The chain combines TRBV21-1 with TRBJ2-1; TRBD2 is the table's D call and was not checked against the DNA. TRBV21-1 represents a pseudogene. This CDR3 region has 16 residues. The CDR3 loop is CASSKPRTILYNEQFF. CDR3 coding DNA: TGTGCCAGCAGCAAACCCCGGACTATTCTTTACAATGAGCAGTTCTTC.

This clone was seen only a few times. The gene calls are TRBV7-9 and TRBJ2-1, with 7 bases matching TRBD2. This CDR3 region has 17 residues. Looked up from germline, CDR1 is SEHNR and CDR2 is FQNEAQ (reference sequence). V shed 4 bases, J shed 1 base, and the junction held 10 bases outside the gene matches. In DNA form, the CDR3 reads TGTGCCAGCAGCTACTGGAGCGGGGCGGTTTCCTACAATGAGCAGTTCTTC. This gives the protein CASSYWSGAVSYNEQFF.

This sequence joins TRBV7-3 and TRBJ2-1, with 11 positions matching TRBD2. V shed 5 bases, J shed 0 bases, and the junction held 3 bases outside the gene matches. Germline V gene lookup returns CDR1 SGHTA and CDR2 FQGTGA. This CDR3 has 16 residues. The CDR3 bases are TGTGCCAGCAGCCTTAGCGGGAGGGCCTCCTACAATGAGCAGTTCTTC. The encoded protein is CASSLSGRASYNEQFF.

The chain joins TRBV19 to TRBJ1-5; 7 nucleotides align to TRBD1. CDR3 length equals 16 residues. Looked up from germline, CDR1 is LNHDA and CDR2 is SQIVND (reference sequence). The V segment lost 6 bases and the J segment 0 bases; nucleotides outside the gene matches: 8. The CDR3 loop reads CASRERQGYSNQPQHF. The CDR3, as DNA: TGTGCCAGTAGAGAGAGACAGGGATATAGCAATCAGCCCCAGCATTTT.

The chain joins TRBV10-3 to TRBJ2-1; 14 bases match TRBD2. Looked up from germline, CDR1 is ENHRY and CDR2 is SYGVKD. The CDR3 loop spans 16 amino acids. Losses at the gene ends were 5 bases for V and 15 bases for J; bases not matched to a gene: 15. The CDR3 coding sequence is TGTGCCATCAGTCCCCAGACTAGCGGGGGGGCGTCCGAGAGGTTCTTC. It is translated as CAISPQTSGGASERFF.

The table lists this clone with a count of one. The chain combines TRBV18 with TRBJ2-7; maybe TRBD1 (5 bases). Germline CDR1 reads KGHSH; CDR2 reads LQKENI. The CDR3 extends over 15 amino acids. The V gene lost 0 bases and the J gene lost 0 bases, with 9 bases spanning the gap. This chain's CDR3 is CASSPPTGRSYEQYF. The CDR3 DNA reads TGTGCCAGCTCACCACCTACAGGCCGCTCCTACGAGCAGTACTTC. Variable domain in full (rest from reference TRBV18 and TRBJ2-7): NAGVMQNPRHLVRRRGQEARLRCSPMKGHSHVYWYRQLPEEGLKFMVYLQKENIIDESGMPKERFSAEFPKEGPSILRIQQVVRGDSAAYFCASSPPTGRSYEQYFGPGTRLTVT.

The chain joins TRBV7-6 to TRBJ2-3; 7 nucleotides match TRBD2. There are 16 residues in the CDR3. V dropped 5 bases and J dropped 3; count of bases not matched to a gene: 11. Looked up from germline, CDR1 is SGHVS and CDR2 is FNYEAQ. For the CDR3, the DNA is TGTGCCAGCAGCCCTTTATCGGCTAGCGGAACAGATACGCAGTATTTT. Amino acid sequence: CASSPLSASGTDTQYF.

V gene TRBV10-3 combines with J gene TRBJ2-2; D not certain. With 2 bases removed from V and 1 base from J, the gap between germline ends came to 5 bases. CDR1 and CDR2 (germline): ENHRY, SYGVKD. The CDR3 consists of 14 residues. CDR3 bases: TGTGCCATCAGTGAGAGAGGGAACACCGGGGAGCTGTTTTTT. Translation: CAISERGNTGELFF.

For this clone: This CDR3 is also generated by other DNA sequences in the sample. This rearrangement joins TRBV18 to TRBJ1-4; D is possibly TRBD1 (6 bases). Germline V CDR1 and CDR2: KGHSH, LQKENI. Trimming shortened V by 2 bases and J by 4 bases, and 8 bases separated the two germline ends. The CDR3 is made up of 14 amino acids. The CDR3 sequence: CASSPVQGNEKLFF. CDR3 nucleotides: TGTGCCAGCTCACCAGTACAGGGTAATGAAAAACTGTTTTTT.